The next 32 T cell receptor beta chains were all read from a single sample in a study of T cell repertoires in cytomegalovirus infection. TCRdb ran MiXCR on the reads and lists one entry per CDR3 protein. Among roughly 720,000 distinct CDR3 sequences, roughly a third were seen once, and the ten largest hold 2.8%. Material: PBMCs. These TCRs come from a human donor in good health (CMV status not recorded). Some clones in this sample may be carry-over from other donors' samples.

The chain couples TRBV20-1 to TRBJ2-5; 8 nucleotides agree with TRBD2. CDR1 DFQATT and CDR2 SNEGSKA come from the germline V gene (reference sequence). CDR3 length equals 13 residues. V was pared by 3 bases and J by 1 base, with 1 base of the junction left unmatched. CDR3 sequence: CSASRGGQETQYF. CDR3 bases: TGCAGTGCTAGCCGGGGGGGCCAAGAGACCCAGTACTTC.

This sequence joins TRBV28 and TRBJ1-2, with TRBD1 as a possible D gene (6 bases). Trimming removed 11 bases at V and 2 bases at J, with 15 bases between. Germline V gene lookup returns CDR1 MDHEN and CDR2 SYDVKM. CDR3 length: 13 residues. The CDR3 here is CASRGAGNYGYTF. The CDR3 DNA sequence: TGTGCCTCCCGGGGGGCAGGAAACTATGGCTACACCTTC.

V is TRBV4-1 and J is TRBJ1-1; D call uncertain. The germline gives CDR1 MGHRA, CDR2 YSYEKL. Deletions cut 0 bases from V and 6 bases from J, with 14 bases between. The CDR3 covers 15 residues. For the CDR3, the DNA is TGCGCCAGCAGCCAAGATAGGCGTGATATGGCTGAAGCTTTCTTT. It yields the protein CASSQDRRDMAEAFF.

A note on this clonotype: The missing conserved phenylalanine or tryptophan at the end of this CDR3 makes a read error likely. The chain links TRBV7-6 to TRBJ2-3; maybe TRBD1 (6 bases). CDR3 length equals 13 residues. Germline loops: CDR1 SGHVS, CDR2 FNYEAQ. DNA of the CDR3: TGTGCCAGCACAACAGGGCCCACAGATACTCAGTATTTG. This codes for CASTTGPTDTQYL.

The CDR3 DNA sequence: TGTGCCAGCAGCTCAACCCGTGCCCAGAGCTCCTACAATGAGCAGTTCTTC. Protein product: CASSSTRAQSSYNEQFF. The chain uses TRBV5-6 and TRBJ2-1; D not certain. Germline values: CDR1 SGHDT, CDR2 YYEEEE. CDR3 length: 17 residues. V lost 3 bases to trimming and J lost 0 bases, with 16 bases between them.

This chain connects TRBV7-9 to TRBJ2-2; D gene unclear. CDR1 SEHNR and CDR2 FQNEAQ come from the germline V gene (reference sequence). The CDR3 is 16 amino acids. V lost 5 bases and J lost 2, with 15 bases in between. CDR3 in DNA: TGTGCCAGCAGCCCTCCGGGTCTCTCAAACACCGGGGAGCTGTTTTTT. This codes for CASSPPGLSNTGELFF.

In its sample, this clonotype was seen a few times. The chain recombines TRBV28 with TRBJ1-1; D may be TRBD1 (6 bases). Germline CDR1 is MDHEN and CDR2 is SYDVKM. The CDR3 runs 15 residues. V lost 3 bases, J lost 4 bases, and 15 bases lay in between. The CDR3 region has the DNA TGTGCCAGCAGTTTTACAGGGAGGGTAGCCACTGAAGCTTTCTTT. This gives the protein CASSFTGRVATEAFF.

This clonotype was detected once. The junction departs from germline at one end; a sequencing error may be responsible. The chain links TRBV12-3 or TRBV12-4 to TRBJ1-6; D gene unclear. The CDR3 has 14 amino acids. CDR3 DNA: TGTGGCAGCAGCCTCAAGGCGGTCGATTCACCCCTCCACTTT. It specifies CGSSLKAVDSPLHF.

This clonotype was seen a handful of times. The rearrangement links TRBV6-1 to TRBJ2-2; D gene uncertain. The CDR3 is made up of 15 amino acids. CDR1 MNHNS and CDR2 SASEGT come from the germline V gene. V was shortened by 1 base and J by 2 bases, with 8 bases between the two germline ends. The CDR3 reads CASSEGADNTGELFF. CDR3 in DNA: TGTGCCAGCAGTGAAGGGGCCGATAACACCGGGGAGCTGTTTTTT.

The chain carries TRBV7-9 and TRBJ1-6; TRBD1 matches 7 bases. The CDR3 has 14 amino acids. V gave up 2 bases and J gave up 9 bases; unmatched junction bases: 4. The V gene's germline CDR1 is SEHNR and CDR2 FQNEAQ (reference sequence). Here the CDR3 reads CASSLIGGSSPLHF. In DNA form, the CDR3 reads TGTGCCAGCAGCTTAATAGGGGGCAGTTCACCCCTCCACTTT.

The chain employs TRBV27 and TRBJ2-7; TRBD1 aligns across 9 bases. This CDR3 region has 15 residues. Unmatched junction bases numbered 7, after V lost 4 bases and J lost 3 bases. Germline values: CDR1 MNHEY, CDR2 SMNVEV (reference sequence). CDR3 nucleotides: TGTGCCAGCAGTTCACAGGGGGCAACCCACTACGAGCAGTACTTC. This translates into CASSSQGATHYEQYF.

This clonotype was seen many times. This chain's CDR3 is CASSFRQGGYTF. The CDR3 bases are TGTGCCAGCAGCTTCCGACAGGGTGGCTACACCTTC. This chain uses TRBV7-2 with TRBJ1-2; TRBD1 aligns across 7 bases. The CDR3 consists of 12 residues. CDR1 and CDR2 from the germline V gene are SGHTA and FQGNSA. Trimming took 3 bases from V and 7 from J; bases not matched to a gene: 2.

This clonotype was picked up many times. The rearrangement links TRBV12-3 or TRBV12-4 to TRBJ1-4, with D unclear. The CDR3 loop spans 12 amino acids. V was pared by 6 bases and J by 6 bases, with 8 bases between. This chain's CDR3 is CASSLLHEKLFF. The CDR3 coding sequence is TGTGCCAGCAGCCTTCTGCATGAAAAACTGTTTTTT.

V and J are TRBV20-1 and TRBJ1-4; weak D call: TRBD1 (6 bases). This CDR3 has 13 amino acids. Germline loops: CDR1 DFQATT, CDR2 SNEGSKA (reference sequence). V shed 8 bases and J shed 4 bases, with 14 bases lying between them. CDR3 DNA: TGCAGTACCTACGACAGGAATAATGAAAAACTGTTTTTT. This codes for CSTYDRNNEKLFF.

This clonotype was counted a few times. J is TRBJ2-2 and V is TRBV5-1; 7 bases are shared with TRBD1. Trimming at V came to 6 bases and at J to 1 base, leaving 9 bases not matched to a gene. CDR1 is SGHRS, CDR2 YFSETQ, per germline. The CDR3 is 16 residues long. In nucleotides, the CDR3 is TGCGCCAGCATACGAGACAGGGTGGAGAACACCGGGGAGCTGTTTTTT. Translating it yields CASIRDRVENTGELFF.

The chain's CDR3 is CASSQDAQSNQPQHF. The CDR3 region has the DNA TGCGCCAGCAGCCAAGATGCGCAGAGCAATCAGCCCCAGCATTTT. The chain links TRBV4-1 to TRBJ1-5; D is unclear. V lost 0 bases, J lost 1 base, and 7 bases lay in between. The CDR3 loop spans 15 amino acids. Germline assignment: CDR1 MGHRA and CDR2 YSYEKL.

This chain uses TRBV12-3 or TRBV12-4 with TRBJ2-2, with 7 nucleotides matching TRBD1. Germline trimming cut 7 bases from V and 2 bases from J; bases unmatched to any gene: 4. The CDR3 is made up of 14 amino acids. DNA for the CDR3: TGTGCCAGCAAGGGACAGTCCAACACCGGGGAGCTGTTTTTT. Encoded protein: CASKGQSNTGELFF.

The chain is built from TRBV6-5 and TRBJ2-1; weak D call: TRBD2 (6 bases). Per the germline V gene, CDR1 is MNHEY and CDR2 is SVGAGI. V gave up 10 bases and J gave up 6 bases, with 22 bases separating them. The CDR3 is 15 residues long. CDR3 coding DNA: TGTGCCACCGAACCGCCGGGACTGGGATTCAATGAGCAGTTCTTC. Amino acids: CATEPPGLGFNEQFF.

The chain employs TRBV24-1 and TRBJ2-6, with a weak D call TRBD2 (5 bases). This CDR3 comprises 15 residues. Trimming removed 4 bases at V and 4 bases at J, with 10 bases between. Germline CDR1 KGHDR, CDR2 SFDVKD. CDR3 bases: TGTGCCACCAGTGAGGCGGGCTCCGGGGCCAACGTCCTGACTTTC. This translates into CATSEAGSGANVLTF.

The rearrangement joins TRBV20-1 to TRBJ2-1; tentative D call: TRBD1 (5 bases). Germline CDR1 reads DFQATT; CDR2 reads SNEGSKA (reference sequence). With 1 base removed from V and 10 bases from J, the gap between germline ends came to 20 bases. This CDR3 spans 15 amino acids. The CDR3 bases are TGCAGTGCTAGAGGGGGCAGGTCCAGCCCAATCGAGCAGTTCTTC. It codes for CSARGGRSSPIEQFF.

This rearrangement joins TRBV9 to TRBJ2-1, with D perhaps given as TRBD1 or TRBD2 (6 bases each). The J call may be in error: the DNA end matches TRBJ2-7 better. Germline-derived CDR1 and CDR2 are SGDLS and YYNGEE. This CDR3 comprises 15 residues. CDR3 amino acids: CASNTLGGSYNEQYF. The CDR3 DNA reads TGTGCCAGCAATACCCTAGGGGGGTCCTACAATGAGCAGTACTTC.

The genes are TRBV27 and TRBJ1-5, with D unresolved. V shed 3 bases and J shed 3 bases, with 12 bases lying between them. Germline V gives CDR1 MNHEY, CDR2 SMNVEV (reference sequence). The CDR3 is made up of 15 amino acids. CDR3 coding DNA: TGTGCCAGCAGTTTCGACGGACGGAACAATCAGCCCCAGCATTTT. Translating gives CASSFDGRNNQPQHF.

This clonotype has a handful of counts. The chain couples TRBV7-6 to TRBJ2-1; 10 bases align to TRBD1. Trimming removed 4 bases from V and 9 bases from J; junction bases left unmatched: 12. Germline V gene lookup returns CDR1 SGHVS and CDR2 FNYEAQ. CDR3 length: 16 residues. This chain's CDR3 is CASSSAGTGAVGEQFF. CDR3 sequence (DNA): TGTGCCAGCAGCTCGGCCGGGACAGGGGCAGTGGGTGAGCAGTTCTTC.

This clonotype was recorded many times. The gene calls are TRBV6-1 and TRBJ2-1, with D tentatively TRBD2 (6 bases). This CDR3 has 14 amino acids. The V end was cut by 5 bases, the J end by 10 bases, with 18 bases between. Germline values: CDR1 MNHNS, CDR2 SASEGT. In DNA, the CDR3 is TGTGCCAGCAGTCCGAACGGGAGAAATCAGGAGCAGTTCTTC. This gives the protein CASSPNGRNQEQFF.

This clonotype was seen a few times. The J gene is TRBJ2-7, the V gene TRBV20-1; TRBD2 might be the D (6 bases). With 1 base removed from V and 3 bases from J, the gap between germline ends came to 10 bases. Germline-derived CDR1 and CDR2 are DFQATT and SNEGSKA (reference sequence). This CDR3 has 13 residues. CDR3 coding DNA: TGCAGTGCTAGAGGGGGACTGTTCTACGAGCAGTACTTC. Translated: CSARGGLFYEQYF.

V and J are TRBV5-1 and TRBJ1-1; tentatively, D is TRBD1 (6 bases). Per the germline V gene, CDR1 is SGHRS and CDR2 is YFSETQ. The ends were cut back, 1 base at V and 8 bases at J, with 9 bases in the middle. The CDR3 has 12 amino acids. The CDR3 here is CASSLYRGEAFF. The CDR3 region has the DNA TGCGCCAGCAGCTTGTATAGGGGGGAAGCTTTCTTT.

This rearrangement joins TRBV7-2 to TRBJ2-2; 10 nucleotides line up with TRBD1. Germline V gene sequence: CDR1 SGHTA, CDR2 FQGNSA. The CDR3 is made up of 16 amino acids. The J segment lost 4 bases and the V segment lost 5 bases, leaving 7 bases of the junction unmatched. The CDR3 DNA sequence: TGTGCCAGCAGCCTACGGACAGGGGGAAGCACCGGGGAGCTGTTTTTT. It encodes CASSLRTGGSTGELFF.

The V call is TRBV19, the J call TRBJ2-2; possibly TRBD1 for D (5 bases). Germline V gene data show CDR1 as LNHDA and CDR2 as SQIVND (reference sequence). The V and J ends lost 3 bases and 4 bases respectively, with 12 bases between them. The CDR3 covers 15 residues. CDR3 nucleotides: TGTGCCAGTAGTATCAGGGTGGGGATCACCGGGGAGCTGTTTTTT. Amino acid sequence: CASSIRVGITGELFF. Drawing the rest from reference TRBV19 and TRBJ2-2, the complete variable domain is DGGITQSPKYLFRKEGQNVTLSCEQNLNHDAMYWYRQDPGQGLRLIYYSQIVNDFQKGDIAEGYSVSREKKESFPLTVTSAQKNPTAFYLCASSIRVGITGELFFGEGSRLTVL.

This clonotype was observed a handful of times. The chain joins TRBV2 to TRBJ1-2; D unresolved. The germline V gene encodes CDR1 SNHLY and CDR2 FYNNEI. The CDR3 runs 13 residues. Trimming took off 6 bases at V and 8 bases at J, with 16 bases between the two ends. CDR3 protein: CASSGGPGWGYTF. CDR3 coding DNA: TGTGCCAGCAGCGGTGGACCGGGTTGGGGCTACACCTTC. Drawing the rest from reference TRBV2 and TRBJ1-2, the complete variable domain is EPEVTQTPSHQVTQMGQEVILRCVPISNHLYFYWYRQILGQKVEFLVSFYNNEISEKSEIFDDQFSVERPDGSNFTLKIRSTKLEDSAMYFCASSGGPGWGYTFGSGTRLTVV.

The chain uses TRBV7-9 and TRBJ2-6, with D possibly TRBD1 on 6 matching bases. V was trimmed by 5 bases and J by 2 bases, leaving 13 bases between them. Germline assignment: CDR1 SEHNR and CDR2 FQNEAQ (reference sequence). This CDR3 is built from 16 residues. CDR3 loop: CASSLNTGTGANVLTF. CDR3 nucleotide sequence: TGTGCCAGCAGCCTCAACACAGGGACTGGGGCCAACGTCCTGACTTTC.

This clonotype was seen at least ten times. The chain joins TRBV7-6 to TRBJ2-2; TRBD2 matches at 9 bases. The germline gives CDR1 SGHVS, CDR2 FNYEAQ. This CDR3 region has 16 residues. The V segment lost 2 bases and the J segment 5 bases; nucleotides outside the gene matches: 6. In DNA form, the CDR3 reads TGTGCCAGCAGCTTAAAGAGACTAGCGGTTACCGGGGAGCTGTTTTTT. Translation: CASSLKRLAVTGELFF.

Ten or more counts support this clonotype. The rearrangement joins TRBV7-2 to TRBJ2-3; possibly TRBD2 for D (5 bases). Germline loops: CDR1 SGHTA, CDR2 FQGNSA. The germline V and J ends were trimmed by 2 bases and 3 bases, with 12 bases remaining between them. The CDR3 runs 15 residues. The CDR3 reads CASSLNGRATDTQYF. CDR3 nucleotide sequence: TGTGCCAGCAGCTTAAATGGGCGGGCAACAGATACGCAGTATTTT.